The next 10 T cell receptor beta chains were all read from a single sample in a study of vaccination and CD4 T cells after COVID-19. Treatment: roughly ten-day PBMC culture with coronavirus spike peptide pools or control peptides (ViraFEST assay). Their cognate antigens are unknown. CD4+ T cells that had been cultured provided DNA sequenced with the Oncomine TCR Beta short-read assay. TCRdb ran MiXCR on the PCR reads and lists one entry per CDR3 protein. The sample holds fewer than 20,000 distinct CDR3 sequences, about 51% seen once. Source material: CD4+ T cells from blood, cultured in vitro. These receptors were obtained from a human donor who had recovered from COVID-19.

V gene TRBV25-1 combines with J gene TRBJ2-7, with D perhaps TRBD2 (6 bases). The CDR3 is made up of 13 amino acids. Germline V gene sequence: CDR1 MGHDK, CDR2 SYGVNS. Trimming removed 6 bases at V and 3 bases at J, with 12 bases between. CDR3 protein: CASSPPGVYEQYF. CDR3 in DNA: TGTGCCAGCAGCCCCCCGGGGGTCTACGAGCAGTACTTC.

The genes are TRBV15 and TRBJ2-7; 9 bases are shared with TRBD1. CDR1 is LNHNV, CDR2 YYDKDF, per germline (reference sequence). The V segment lost 10 bases and the J segment 6 bases; nucleotides outside the gene matches: 10. CDR3 length: 13 residues. This CDR3 is CASSTDRGGEQYF. Written as DNA, the CDR3 is TGTGCCAGCTCAACGGACAGGGGAGGCGAGCAGTACTTC.

The genes are TRBV5-1 and TRBJ2-2, with D perhaps TRBD1 or TRBD2 (5 bases each). Per the germline V gene, CDR1 is SGHRS and CDR2 is YFSETQ. V was shortened by 4 bases and J by 1 base, with 17 bases between the two germline ends. The CDR3 length is 17 residues. CDR3 sequence reads: CASSVGAGTVNTGELFF. The CDR3 coding sequence is TGCGCCAGCAGCGTTGGCGCTGGGACGGTGAACACCGGGGAGCTGTTTTTT.

This chain connects TRBV6-1 to TRBJ2-7; 10 bases are shared with TRBD1. Germline loops: CDR1 MNHNS, CDR2 SASEGT. This CDR3 has 15 residues. V trimming: 6 bases; J trimming: 10 bases; junction bases outside the gene matches: 15. This CDR3 is CASSRGTGATTSQYF. The CDR3 DNA follows: TGTGCCAGCAGCCGGGGGACAGGGGCAACTACGTCACAGTACTTC.

This chain joins TRBV6-5 and TRBJ2-1; 13 nucleotides agree with TRBD2. The length of the CDR3 is 16 residues. Germline-derived CDR1 and CDR2 are MNHEY and SVGAGI. After removal of 0 bases from V and 6 bases from J, the junction contained 2 bases not matched to a gene. CDR3 coding DNA: TGTGCCAGCAGTTACTCGGGACTAGCGGGGCCCAATGAGCAGTTCTTC. Its translation: CASSYSGLAGPNEQFF.

The rearrangement joins TRBV28 to TRBJ1-2, with D unresolved. The V gene's germline CDR1 is MDHEN and CDR2 SYDVKM. The V end was cut by 2 bases, the J end by 5 bases, with 6 bases between. There are 12 residues in the CDR3. CDR3 DNA: TGTGCCAGCAGTTTAAAAGGGTATGGCTACACCTTC. Its translation: CASSLKGYGYTF.

The chain recombines TRBV12-3 or TRBV12-4 with TRBJ2-5, with D perhaps given as TRBD1 or TRBD2 (5 bases each). The CDR3 contains 15 residues. V lost 5 bases to trimming and J lost 1 base, with 14 bases between them. CDR3 amino acids: CASSPYRDGQETQYF. CDR3 in DNA: TGTGCCAGCAGTCCGTACCGGGACGGCCAAGAGACCCAGTACTTC.

Worth noting for this clonotype: At one boundary the junction diverges from the germline segment, which might be a read error. CDR3 sequence reads: CASSMGRGTEAFF. DNA of the CDR3: TGTGCTAGCAGCATGGGACGGGGGACTGAAGCTTTCTTT. The V call is TRBV7-7, the J call TRBJ1-1, with D tentatively TRBD1 (5 bases). This CDR3 has 13 amino acids. Per germline, CDR1 SSHAT and CDR2 FNYEAQ (reference sequence).

The J gene is TRBJ2-7, the V gene TRBV18, with a tentative D call TRBD2 (6 bases). The CDR3 covers 13 residues. V was shortened by 5 bases and J by 12 bases, with 20 bases between the two germline ends. Germline V lookup: CDR1 KGHSH, CDR2 LQKENI. CDR3 sequence: CASSTDGRGLGYF. CDR3 in DNA: TGTGCCAGCTCAACGGACGGGCGGGGCCTAGGGTACTTC.

The chain employs TRBV20-1 and TRBJ2-1, with D hard to call. Trimming removed 1 base from V and 13 bases from J, with 23 bases in between. CDR1 is DFQATT and CDR2 is SNEGSKA in the germline V gene (reference sequence). The CDR3 totals 15 residues. The CDR3 DNA follows: TGCAGTGCTAGAGGGGGTCGACCGTCTGCAAATCGACAGTTCTTC. This translates into CSARGGRPSANRQFF.